The sequence of this T cell receptor (beta chain) was determined in a study of T cells in women clearing cervical HPV infection. The wider study: Women with histologically confirmed HPV16-related CIN3 or worse, 2 with invasive cancer, served as cases. HLA type could not be excluded as a confounder.

The assay was immunoSEQ multiplex PCR, and TCRdb's table has in-frame clones only and misses some. Seen in this sample are tens of thousands of clones; the ten most common clones hold less than 40%. The specimen sequenced was blood buffy coat. The sequence was obtained from a woman aged 18 to 69 with a cervical HPV16 infection that either progressed to CIN3+ or cleared (not recorded which).

The CDR3 DNA, read in part, is TGTGCCAGCAGTGAAGGTCGTATGGGGCCAACAATGGGCACAGATACG. This codes for CASSEGRMGPTMGTDT. The entire CDR3 is CASSEGRMGPTMGTDTQYF. The chain joins TRBV2 to TRBJ2-3; D may be TRBD1 (5 bases). Read data end 3 residues before the CDR3 end; the end is taken from the germline J gene. CDR1 SNHLY and CDR2 FYNNEI come from the germline V gene. The ends were cut back, 1 base at V and 1 base at J, with 21 bases in the middle. The CDR3 consists of 19 residues.